The following is a TCR beta chain sequence with its context. The data stem from a study of T cells expressing NK-cell markers. With UMIs, 5'RACE template switching was used to make TCR beta cDNA. TCRdb derives one entry per CDR3 protein from the 5' RACE reads, leaving out DNA. This table lists about half a million distinct CDR3 sequences. CDR1 is DFQATT, CDR2 SNEGSKA, per germline (reference sequence). The CDR3 covers 13 residues. This sequence was found in a woman aged 45-65 years in good health. The V call is TRBV20-1, the J call TRBJ2-1; with no DNA, the TCRdb D assignment of TRBD1 cannot be verified. The sequenced material came from blood T cells: a sorted CD56 or NKG2C T cell subset, CD4+ or CD8+ T cells, or bulk PBMC T cells (not recorded which). The CDR3 sequence: CSALQRGLNEQFF.